This T cell receptor beta chain came from a study of blood T cell repertoires in COVID-19. The wider study: Donors in the United States, Italy and Spain gave samples during acute or convalescent COVID-19.

A word on this clone: Sequence at one end of the junction differs from germline and may be a read error.

The CDR3 covers 14 residues. Germline lookup yields CDR1 GTSNPN and CDR2 SVGIG (reference sequence). The method was immunoSEQ multiplex PCR; TCRdb's version includes in-frame clones alone and lacks a portion of them. Among hundreds of thousands of clones listed, roughly nine tenths were seen once. The V and J genes are TRBV30 and TRBJ2-1; 8 nucleotides match TRBD2. The clonotype comes from a woman in her 50s with COVID-19, enrolled during active disease. The material sequenced was peripheral blood. The DNA for the CDR3 is TGTGCCCGGAGTTCAGGGACTAGCTACAATGAGCAGTTCTTC. Translation gives CARSSGTSYNEQFF.